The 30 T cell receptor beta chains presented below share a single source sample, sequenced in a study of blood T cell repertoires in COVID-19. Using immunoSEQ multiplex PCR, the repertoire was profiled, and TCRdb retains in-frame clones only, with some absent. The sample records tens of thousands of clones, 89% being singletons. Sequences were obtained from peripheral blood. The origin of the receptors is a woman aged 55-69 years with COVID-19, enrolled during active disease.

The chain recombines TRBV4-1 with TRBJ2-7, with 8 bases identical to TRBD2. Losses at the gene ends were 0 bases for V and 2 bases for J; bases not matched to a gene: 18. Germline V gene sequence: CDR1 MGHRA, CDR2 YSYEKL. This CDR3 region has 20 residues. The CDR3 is CASSQDHDEIGTSGTYEQYF. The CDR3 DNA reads TGCGCCAGCAGCCAAGATCACGACGAGATAGGAACTAGCGGAACCTACGAGCAGTACTTC.

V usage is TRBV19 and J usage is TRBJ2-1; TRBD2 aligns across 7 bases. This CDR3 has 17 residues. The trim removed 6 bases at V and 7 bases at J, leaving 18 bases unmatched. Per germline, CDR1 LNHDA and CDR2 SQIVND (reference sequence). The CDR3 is CASSPPVLGGISNEQFF. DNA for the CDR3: TGTGCCAGTAGCCCGCCTGTTTTGGGGGGGATATCTAATGAGCAGTTCTTC. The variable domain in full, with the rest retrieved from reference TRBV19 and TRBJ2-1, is DGGITQSPKYLFRKEGQNVTLSCEQNLNHDAMYWYRQDPGQGLRLIYYSQIVNDFQKGDIAEGYSVSREKKESFPLTVTSAQKNPTAFYLCASSPPVLGGISNEQFFGPGTRLTVL.

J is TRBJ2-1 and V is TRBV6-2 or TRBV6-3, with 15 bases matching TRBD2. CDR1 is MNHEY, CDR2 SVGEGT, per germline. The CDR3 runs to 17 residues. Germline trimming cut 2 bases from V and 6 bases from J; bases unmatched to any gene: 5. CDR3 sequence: CASSYGLAGGLSNEQFF. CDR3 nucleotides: TGTGCCAGCAGTTACGGACTAGCGGGAGGGCTAAGCAATGAGCAGTTCTTC.

The CDR3 reads CASSPQRQFNLEQFF. CDR3 in DNA: TGTGCCAGCAGCCCGCAGAGACAGTTCAACCTTGAGCAGTTCTTC. The chain uses TRBV5-8 and TRBJ2-1, with TRBD1 as a possible D gene (5 bases). CDR1 SGHTS and CDR2 YDEGEE come from the germline V gene. V lost 4 bases and J 9 bases, leaving 20 bases between the germline ends. This CDR3 is 15 amino acids long.

The CDR3 here is CASIRQGVGSYEQYF. The DNA for the CDR3 is TGTGCCAGCATCAGACAGGGGGTTGGCTCCTACGAGCAGTACTTC. The J gene is TRBJ2-7, the V gene TRBV27, with TRBD1 matching 9 bases. V lost 7 bases, J lost 0 bases, and 7 bases stayed unmatched. The CDR3 sequence is 15 residues long. Germline loops: CDR1 MNHEY, CDR2 SMNVEV (reference sequence).

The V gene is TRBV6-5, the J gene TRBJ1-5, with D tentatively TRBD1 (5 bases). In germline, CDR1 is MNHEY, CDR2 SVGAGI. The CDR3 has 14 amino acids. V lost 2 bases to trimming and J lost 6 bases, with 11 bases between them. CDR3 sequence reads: CASSYNQGGQPQHF. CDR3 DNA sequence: TGTGCCAGCAGTTACAATCAGGGTGGTCAGCCCCAGCATTTT.

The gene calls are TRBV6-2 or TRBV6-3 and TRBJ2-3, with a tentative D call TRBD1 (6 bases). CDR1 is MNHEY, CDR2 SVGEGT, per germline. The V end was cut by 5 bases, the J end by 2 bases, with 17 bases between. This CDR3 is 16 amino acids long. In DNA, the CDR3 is TGTGCCAGCAGTCCAGGGACATTTGTACCCACAGATACGCAGTATTTT. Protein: CASSPGTFVPTDTQYF.

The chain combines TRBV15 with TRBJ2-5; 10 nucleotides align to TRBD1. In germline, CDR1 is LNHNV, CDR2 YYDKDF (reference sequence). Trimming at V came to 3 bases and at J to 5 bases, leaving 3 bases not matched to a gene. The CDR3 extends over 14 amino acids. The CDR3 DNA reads TGTGCCACCAGCAGGGACAGGGGGTTGGAGACCCAGTACTTC. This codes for CATSRDRGLETQYF.

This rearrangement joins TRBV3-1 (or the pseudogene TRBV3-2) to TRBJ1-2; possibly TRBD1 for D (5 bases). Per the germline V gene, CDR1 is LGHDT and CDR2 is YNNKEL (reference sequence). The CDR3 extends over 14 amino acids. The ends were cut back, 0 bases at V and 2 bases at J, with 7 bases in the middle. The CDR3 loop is CASSQEGGNYGYTF. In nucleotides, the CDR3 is TGTGCCAGCAGCCAAGAGGGGGGGAACTATGGCTACACCTTC.

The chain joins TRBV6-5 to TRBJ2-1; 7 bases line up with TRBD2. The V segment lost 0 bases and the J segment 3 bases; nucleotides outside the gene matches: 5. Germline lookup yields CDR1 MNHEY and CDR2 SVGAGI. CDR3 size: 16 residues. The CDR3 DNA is TGTGCCAGCAGTTACTCGGGGGGGACTTTCTACAATGAGCAGTTCTTC. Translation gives CASSYSGGTFYNEQFF.

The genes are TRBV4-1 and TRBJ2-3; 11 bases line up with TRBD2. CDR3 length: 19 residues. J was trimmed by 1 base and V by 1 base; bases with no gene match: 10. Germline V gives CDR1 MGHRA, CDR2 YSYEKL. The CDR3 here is CASSQGSTSGRDGTDTQYF. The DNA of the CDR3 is TGCGCCAGCAGCCAAGGCTCCACTAGCGGGAGAGATGGCACAGATACGCAGTATTTT.

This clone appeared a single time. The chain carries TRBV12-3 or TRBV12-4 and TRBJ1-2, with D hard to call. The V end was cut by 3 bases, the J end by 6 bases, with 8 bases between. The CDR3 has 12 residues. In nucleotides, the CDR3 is TGTGCCAGCAGTTTGGTCCCGGATGGCTACACCTTC. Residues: CASSLVPDGYTF.

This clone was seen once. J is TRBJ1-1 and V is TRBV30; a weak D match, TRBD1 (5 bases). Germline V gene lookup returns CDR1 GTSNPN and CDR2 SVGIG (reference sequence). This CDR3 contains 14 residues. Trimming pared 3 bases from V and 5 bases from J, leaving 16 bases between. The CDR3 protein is CAWSLLPGKTEAFF. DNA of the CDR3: TGTGCCTGGAGCTTACTCCCAGGGAAAACTGAAGCTTTCTTT.

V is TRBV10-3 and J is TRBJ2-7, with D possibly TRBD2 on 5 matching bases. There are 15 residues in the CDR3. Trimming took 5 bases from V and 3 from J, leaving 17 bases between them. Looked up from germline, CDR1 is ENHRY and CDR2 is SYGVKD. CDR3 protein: CAISSPEDGIYEQYF. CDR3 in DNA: TGTGCCATCAGTTCCCCGGAGGATGGGATCTACGAGCAGTACTTC.

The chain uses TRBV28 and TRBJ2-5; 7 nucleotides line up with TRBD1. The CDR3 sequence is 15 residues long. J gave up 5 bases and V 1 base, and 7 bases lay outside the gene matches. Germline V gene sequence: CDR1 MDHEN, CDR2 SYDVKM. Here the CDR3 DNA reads TGTGCCAGCAGTTTATTCGACAGGGTAGTGGAGACCCAGTACTTC. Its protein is CASSLFDRVVETQYF.

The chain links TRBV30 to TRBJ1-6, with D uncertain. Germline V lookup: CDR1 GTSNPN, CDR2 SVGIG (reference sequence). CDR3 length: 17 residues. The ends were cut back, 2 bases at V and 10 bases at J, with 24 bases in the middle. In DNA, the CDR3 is TGTGCCTGGAGTAAGCAGAGGCAGACGGGCCGCGGGTCACCCCTCCACTTT. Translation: CAWSKQRQTGRGSPLHF.

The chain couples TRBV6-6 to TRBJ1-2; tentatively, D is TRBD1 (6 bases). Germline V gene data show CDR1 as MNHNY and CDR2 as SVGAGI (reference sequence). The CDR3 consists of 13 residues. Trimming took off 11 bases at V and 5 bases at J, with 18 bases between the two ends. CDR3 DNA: TGTGCCGTTCGGGCAGGGGCACGATATGGCTACACCTTC. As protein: CAVRAGARYGYTF.

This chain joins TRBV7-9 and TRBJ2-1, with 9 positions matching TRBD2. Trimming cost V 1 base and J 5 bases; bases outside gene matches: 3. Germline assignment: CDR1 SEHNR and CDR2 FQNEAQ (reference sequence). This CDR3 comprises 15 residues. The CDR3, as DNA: TGTGCCAGCAGCTTAGAGCTAGCGGGAAACAATGAGCAGTTCTTC. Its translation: CASSLELAGNNEQFF.

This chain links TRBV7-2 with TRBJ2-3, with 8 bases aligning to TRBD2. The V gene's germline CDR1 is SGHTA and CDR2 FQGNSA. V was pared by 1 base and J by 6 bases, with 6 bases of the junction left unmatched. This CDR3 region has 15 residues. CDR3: CASSLVAGGEDTQYF. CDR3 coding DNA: TGTGCCAGCAGCTTAGTGGCGGGGGGCGAGGATACGCAGTATTTT.

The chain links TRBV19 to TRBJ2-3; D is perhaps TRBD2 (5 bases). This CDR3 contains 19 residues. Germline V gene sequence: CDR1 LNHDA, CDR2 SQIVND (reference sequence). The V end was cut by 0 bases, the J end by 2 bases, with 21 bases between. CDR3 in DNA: TGTGCCAGTAGTATAGATCGTTCAGGCGGCGGGCCTTCCACAGATACGCAGTATTTT. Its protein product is CASSIDRSGGGPSTDTQYF.

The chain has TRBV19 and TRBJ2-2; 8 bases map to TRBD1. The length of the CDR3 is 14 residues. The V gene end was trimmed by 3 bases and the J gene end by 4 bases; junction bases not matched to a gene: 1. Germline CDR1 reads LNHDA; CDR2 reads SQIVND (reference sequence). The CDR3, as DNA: TGTGCCAGTAGTATTACAGGGGGCACCGGGGAGCTGTTTTTT. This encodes CASSITGGTGELFF.

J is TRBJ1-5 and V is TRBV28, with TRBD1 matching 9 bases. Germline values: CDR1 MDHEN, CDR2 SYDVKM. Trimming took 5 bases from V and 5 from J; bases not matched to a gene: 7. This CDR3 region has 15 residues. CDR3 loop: CASSPRTGAHQPQHF. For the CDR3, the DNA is TGTGCCAGCAGTCCGCGGACAGGGGCCCATCAGCCCCAGCATTTT.

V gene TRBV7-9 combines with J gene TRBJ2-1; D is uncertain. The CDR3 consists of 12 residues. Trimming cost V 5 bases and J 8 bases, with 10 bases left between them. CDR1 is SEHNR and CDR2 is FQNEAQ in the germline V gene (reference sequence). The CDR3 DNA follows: TGTGCCAGCAGCGAGATCTTCGATGAGCAGTTCTTC. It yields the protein CASSEIFDEQFF.

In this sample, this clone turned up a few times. CDR3 sequence reads: CASSLGQGLDIDGYTF. DNA for the CDR3: TGCGCCAGCAGCTTGGGACAGGGGCTGGATATCGATGGCTACACCTTC. The J gene is TRBJ1-2, the V gene TRBV5-1; 8 bases map to TRBD1. The J segment lost 6 bases and the V segment lost 0 bases, leaving 10 bases of the junction unmatched. Germline V gene sequence: CDR1 SGHRS, CDR2 YFSETQ. This CDR3 has 16 amino acids. Together with reference TRBV5-1 and TRBJ1-2, the CDR3 gives the full variable domain: KAGVTQTPRYLIKTRGQQVTLSCSPISGHRSVSWYQQTPGQGLQFLFEYFSETQRNKGNFPGRFSGRQFSNSRSEMNVSTLELGDSALYLCASSLGQGLDIDGYTFGSGTRLTVV.

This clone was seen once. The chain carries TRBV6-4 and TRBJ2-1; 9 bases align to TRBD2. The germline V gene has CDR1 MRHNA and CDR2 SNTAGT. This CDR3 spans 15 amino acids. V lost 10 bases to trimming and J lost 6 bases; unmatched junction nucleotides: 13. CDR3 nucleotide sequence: TGTGCCACTCCGAAAGGCGGGAGGGCCCGCAATGAGCAGTTCTTC. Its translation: CATPKGGRARNEQFF.

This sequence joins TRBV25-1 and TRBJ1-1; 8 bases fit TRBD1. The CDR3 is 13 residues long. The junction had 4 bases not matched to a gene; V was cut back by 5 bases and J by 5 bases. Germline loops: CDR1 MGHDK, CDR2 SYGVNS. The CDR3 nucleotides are TGTGCCAGCAGTTTAAACAGGGGGACTGAAGCTTTCTTT. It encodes CASSLNRGTEAFF.

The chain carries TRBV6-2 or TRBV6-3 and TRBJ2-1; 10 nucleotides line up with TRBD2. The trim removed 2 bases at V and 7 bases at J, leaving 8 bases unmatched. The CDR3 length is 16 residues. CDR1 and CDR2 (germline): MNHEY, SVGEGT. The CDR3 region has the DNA TGTGCCAGCAGTTACACGGCTAGCGGGAGCGATAATGAGCAGTTCTTC. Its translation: CASSYTASGSDNEQFF.

DNA for the CDR3: TGCGCCAGCAGCCAAGATCATGCCTACGAGCAGTACTTC. It specifies CASSQDHAYEQYF. This sequence joins TRBV4-3 and TRBJ2-7; D remains unclear. Germline lookup yields CDR1 LGHNA and CDR2 YSLEER. Trimming removed 0 bases at V and 2 bases at J, with 5 bases between. The CDR3 runs to 13 residues.

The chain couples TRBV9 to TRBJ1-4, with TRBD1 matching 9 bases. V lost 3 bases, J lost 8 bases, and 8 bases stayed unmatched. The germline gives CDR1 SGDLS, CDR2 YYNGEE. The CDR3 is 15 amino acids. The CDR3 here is CASSGPGQGREKLFF. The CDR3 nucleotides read TGTGCCAGCAGCGGACCGGGACAGGGACGAGAAAAACTGTTTTTT.

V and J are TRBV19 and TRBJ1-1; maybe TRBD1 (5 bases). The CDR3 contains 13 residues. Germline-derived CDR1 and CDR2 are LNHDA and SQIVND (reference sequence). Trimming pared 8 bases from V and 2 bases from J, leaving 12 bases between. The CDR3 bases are TGTGCCAGTGGCAGACAGAGAAACACTGAAGCTTTCTTT. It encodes CASGRQRNTEAFF.